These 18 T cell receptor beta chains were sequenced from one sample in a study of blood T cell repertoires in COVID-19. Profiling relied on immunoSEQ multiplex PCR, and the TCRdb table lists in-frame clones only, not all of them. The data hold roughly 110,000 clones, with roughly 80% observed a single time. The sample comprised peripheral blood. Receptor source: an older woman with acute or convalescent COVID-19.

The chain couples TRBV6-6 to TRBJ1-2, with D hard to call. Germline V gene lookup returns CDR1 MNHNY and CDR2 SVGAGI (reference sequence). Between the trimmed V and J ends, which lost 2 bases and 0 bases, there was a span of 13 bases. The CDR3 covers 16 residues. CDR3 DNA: TGTGCCAGCAGTTACCCTAACCCCCAGGCTAACTATGGCTACACCTTC. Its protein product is CASSYPNPQANYGYTF.

For the CDR3, the DNA is TGTGCCAGCAGTTACCCACAGGGTCGCACTGAAGCTTTCTTT. Residues: CASSYPQGRTEAFF. The chain recombines TRBV6-6 with TRBJ1-1; D possibly corresponds to TRBD1 (6 bases). The CDR3 extends over 14 amino acids. CDR1 and CDR2 (germline): MNHNY, SVGAGI (reference sequence). V lost 2 bases to trimming and J lost 4 bases, with 11 bases between them.

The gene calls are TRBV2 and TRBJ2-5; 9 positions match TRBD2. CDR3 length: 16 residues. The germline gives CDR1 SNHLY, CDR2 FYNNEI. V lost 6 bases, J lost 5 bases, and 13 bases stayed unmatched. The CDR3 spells CASSPWGSGSGETQYF. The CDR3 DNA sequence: TGTGCCAGCAGCCCCTGGGGTAGCGGGAGTGGGGAGACCCAGTACTTC.

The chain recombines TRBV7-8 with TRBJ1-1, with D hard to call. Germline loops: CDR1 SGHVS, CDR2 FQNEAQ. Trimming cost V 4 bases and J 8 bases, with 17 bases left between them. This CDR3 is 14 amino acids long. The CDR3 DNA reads TGTGCCAGCAGCTCCGAAAGACCGGGATTCGAAGCTTTCTTT. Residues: CASSSERPGFEAFF.

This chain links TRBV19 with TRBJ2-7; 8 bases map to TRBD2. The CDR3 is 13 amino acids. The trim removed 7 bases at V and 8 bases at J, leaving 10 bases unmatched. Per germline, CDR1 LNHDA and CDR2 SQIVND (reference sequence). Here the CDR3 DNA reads TGTGCCAGTAAGGCGGGGGGCAACGCCCAGCAGTACTTC. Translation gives CASKAGGNAQQYF.

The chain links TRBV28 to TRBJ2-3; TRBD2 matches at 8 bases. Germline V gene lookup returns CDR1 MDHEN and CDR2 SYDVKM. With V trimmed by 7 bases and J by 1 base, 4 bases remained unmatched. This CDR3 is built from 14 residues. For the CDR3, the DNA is TGTGCCAGCATCACGACTAGCGGCACAGATACGCAGTATTTT. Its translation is CASITTSGTDTQYF.

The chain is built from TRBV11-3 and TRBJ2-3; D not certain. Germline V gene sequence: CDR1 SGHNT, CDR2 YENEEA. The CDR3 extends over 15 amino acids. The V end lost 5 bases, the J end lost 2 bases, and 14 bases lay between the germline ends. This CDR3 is CASSARAGFTDTQYF. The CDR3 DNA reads TGTGCCAGCAGCGCGAGAGCCGGGTTCACAGATACGCAGTATTTT.

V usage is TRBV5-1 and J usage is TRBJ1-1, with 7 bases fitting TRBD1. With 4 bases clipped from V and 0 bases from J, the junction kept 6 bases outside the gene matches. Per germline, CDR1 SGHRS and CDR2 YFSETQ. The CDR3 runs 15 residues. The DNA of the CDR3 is TGCGCCAGCAGCGGGGACAGCCGCATGAACACTGAAGCTTTCTTT. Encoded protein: CASSGDSRMNTEAFF.

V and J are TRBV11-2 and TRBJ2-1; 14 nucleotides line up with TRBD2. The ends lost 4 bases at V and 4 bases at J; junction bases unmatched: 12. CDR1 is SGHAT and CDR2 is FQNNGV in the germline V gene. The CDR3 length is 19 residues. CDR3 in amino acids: CASSSPRTSGGPAYNEQFF. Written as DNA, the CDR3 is TGTGCCAGCAGCTCCCCTCGGACTAGCGGGGGGCCGGCATACAATGAGCAGTTCTTC.

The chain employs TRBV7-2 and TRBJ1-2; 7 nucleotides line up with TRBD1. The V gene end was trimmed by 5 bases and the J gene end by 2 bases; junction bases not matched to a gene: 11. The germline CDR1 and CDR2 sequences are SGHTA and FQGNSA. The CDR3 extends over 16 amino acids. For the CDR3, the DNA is TGTGCCAGCAGCCCCAGAGGGGGCGCGTGGAACTATGGCTACACCTTC. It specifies CASSPRGGAWNYGYTF. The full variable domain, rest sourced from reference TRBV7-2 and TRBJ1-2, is GAGVSQSPSNKVTEKGKDVELRCDPISGHTALYWYRQSLGQGLEFLIYFQGNSAPDKSGLPSDRFSAERTGGSVSTLTIQRTQQEDSAVYLCASSPRGGAWNYGYTFGSGTRLTVV.

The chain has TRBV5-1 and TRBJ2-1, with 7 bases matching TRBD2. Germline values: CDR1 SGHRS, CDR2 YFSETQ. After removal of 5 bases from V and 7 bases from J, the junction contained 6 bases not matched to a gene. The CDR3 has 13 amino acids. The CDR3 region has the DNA TGCGCCAGCAGTTCAGCGGGGAATAATGAGCAGTTCTTC. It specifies CASSSAGNNEQFF.

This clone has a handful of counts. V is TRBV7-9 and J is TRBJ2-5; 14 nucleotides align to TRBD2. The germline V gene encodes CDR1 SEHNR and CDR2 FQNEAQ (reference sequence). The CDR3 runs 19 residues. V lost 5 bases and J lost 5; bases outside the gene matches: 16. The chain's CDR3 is CASSPPGTSGRSMSETQYF. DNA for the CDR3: TGTGCCAGCAGCCCACCTGGGACTAGCGGGAGATCGATGTCTGAGACCCAGTACTTC.

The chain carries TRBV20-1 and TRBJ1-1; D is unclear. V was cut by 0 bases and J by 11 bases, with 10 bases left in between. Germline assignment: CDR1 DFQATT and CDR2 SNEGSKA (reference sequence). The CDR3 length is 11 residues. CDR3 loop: CSARDTVGAFF. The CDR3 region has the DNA TGCAGTGCTAGAGATACGGTTGGTGCTTTCTTT.

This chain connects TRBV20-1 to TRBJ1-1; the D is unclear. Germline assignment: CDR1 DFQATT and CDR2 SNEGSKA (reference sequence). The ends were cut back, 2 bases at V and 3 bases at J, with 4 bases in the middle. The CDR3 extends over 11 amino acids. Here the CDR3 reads CSARPDTEAFF. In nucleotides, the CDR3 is TGCAGTGCTAGACCTGACACTGAAGCTTTCTTT.

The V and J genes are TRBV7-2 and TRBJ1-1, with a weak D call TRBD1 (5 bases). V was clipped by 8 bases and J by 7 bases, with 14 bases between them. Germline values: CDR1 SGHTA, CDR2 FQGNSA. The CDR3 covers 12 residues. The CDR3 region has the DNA TGTGCCAGCGTATTATTTAGGGGTGAAGCTTTCTTT. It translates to CASVLFRGEAFF.

This chain's CDR3 is CASSAQGGTEAFF. CDR3 sequence (DNA): TGTGCCAGCAGTGCCCAGGGAGGGACTGAAGCTTTCTTT. The chain employs TRBV2 and TRBJ1-1, with D perhaps TRBD1 (5 bases). The germline gives CDR1 SNHLY, CDR2 FYNNEI. The CDR3 covers 13 residues. V was cut by 4 bases and J by 5 bases, with 11 bases left in between.

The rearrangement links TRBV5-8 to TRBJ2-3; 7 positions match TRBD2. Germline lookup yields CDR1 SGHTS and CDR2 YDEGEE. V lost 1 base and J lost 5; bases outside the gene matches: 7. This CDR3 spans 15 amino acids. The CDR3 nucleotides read TGTGCCAGCAGCTTGTCAGCACTAGCGCAAGATACGCAGTATTTT. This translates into CASSLSALAQDTQYF. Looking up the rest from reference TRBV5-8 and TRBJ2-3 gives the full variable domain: EAGVTQSPTHLIKTRGQQATLRCSPISGHTSVYWYQQALGLGLQFLLWYDEGEERNRGNFPPRFSGRQFPNYSSELNVNALELEDSALYLCASSLSALAQDTQYFGPGTRLTVL.

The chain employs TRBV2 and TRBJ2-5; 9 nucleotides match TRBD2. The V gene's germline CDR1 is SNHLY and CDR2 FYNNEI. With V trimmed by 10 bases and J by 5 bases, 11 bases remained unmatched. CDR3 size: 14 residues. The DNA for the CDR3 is TGTGCCACCTGTATCGGCGGGGGGGCGGAGACCCAGTACTTC. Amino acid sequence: CATCIGGGAETQYF.